This TCR beta chain was found in a study of shared clonotypes between healthy human individuals. Study information: A donor's plate count was three for CD4 naive and three for CD4 memory; CD8 naive had two and CD8 memory one.

General observations from the study: Represented diversity, genetic and exposure-history alike, was limited by few donors.

Regarding this clone: Its specificity is unknown.

CDR1 is LNHDA, CDR2 SQIVND, per germline (reference sequence). Trimming took 5 bases from V and 7 from J, leaving 12 bases between them. This CDR3 comprises 13 residues. Libraries were prepared by immunoSEQ multiplex PCR; TCRdb keeps only in-frame clonotypes and omits some of them. This sample has approximately 330,000 clones; roughly 70% occur once, and the top ten carry about 10%. The sequence was collected from a man younger than 45 in good health. The chain has TRBV19 and TRBJ1-5, with D uncertain. Sequencing input: memory CD4+ T cells sorted from blood. Subset in this sample: CD45RA-negative fraction. The CDR3: CASSYIGTQPQHF. The CDR3 DNA follows: TGTGCCAGTAGTTATATTGGAACCCAGCCCCAGCATTTT.